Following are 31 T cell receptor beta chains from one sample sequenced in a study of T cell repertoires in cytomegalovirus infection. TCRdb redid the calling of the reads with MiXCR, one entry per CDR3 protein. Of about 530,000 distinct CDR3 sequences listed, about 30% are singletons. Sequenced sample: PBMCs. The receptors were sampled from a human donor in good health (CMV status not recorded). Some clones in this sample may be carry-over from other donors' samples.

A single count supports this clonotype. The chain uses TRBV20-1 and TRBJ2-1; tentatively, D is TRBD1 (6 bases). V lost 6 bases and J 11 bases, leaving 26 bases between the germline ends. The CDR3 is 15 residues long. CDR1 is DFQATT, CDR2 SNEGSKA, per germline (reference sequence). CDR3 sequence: CSAPAPAPDRDKQFF. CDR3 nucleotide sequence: TGCAGTGCCCCGGCCCCGGCCCCGGATCGGGACAAGCAGTTCTTC.

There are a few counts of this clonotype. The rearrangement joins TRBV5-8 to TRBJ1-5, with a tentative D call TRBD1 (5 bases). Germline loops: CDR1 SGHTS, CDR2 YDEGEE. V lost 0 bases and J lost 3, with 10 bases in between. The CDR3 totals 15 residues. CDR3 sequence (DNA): TGTGCCAGCAGCTTGGAGGCAGGGAACAATCAGCCCCAGCATTTT. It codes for CASSLEAGNNQPQHF.

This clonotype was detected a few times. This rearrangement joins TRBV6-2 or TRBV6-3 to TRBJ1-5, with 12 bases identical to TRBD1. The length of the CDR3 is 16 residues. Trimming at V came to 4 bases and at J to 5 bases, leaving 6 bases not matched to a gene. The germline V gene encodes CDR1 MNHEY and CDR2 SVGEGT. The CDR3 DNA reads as TGTGCCAGCAGTTGGGACAGGGGGCGACGTGATCAGCCCCAGCATTTT. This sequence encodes CASSWDRGRRDQPQHF.

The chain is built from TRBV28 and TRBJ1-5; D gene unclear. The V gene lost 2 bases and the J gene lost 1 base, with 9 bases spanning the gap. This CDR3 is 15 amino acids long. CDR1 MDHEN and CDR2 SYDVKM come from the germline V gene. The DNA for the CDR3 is TGTGCCAGCAGTTTACTGGGGATGAGCAATCAGCCCCAGCATTTT. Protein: CASSLLGMSNQPQHF. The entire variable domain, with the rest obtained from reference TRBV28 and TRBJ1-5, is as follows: DVKVTQSSRYLVKRTGEKVFLECVQDMDHENMFWYRQDPGLGLRLIYFSYDVKMKEKGDIPEGYSVSREKKERFSLILESASTNQTSMYLCASSLLGMSNQPQHFGDGTRLSIL.

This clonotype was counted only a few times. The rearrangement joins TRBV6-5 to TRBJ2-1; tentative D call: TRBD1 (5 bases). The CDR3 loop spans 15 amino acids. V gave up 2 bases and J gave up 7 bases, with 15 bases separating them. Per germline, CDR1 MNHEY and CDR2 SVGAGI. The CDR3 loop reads CASSYTHPDTNEQFF. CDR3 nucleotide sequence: TGTGCCAGCAGTTACACGCACCCGGACACTAATGAGCAGTTCTTC.

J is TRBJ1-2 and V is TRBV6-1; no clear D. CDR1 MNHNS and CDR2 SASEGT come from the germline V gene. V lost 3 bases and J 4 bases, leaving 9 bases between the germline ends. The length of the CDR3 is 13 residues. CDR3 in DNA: TGTGCCAGCAGTGAGCGGCAGATCTATGGCTACACCTTC. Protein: CASSERQIYGYTF.

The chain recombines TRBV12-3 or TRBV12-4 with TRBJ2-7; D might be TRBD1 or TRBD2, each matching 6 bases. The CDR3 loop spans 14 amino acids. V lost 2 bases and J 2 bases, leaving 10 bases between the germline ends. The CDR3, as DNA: TGTGCCAGCAGTTTAAGGGGGGTTCCCTACGAGCAGTACTTC. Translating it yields CASSLRGVPYEQYF.

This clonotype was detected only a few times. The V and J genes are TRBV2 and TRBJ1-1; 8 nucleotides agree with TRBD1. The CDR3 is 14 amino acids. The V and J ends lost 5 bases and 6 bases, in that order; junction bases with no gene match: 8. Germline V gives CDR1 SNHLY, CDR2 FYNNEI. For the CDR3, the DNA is TGTGCCAGCAGTAGAAGACAGGGGCAGCCTGAAGCTTTCTTT. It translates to CASSRRQGQPEAFF. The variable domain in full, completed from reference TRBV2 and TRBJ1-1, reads EPEVTQTPSHQVTQMGQEVILRCVPISNHLYFYWYRQILGQKVEFLVSFYNNEISEKSEIFDDQFSVERPDGSNFTLKIRSTKLEDSAMYFCASSRRQGQPEAFFGQGTRLTVV.

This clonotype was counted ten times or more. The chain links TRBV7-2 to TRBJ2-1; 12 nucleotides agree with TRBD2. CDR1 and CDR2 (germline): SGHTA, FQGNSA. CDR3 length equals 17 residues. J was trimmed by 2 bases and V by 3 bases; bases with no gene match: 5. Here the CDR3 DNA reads TGTGCCAGCAGCTTGAGACTAGCGGGGGCCACCTACAATGAGCAGTTCTTC. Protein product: CASSLRLAGATYNEQFF.

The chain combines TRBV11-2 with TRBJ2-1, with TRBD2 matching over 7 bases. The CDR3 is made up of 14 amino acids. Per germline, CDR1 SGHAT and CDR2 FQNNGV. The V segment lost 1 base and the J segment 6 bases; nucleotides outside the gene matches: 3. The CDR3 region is CASSLGGLINEQFF. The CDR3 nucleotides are TGTGCCAGCAGCTTAGGGGGACTAATCAATGAGCAGTTCTTC.

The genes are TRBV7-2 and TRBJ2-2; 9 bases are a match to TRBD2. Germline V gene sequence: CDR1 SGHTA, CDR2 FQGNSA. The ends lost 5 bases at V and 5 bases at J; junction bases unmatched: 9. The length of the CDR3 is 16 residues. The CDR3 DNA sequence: TGTGCCAGCAGCCCTCTAGCGGGGCGGGGTACCGGGGAGCTGTTTTTT. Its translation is CASSPLAGRGTGELFF.

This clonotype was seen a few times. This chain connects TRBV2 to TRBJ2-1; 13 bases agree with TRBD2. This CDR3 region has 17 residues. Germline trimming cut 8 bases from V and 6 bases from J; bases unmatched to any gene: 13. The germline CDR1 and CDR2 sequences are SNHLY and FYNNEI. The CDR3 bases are TGTGCCAGCGGGGGGACTAGCGGGAAGGATTCGGTCAATGAGCAGTTCTTC. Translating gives CASGGTSGKDSVNEQFF.

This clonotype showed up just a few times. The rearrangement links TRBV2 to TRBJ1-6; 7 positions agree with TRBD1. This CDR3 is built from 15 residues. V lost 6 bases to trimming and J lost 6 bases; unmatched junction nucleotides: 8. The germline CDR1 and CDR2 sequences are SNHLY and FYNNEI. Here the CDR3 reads CASSAPAGGNSPLHF. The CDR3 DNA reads TGTGCCAGCAGCGCACCCGCAGGGGGTAATTCACCCCTCCACTTT.

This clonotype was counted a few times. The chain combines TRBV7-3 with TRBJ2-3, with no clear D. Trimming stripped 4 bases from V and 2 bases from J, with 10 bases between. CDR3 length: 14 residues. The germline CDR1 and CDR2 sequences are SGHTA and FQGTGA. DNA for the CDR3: TGTGCCAGCAGCTACAATCGACCCACAGATACGCAGTATTTT. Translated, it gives CASSYNRPTDTQYF. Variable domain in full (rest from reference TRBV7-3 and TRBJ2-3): GAGVSQTPSNKVTEKGKYVELRCDPISGHTALYWYRQSLGQGPEFLIYFQGTGAADDSGLPNDRFFAVRPEGSVSTLKIQRTERGDSAVYLCASSYNRPTDTQYFGPGTRLTVL.

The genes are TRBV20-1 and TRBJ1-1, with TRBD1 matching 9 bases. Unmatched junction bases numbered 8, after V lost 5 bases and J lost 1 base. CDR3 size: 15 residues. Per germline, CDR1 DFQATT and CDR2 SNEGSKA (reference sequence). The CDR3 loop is CSASTGGGWNTEAFF. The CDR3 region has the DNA TGCAGTGCTTCCACAGGGGGCGGTTGGAACACTGAAGCTTTCTTT.

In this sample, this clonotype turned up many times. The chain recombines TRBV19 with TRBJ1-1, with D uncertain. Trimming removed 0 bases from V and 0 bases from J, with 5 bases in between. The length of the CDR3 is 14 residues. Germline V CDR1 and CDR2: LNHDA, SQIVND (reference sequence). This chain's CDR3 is CASSIEGMNTEAFF. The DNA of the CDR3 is TGTGCCAGTAGTATAGAGGGGATGAACACTGAAGCTTTCTTT.

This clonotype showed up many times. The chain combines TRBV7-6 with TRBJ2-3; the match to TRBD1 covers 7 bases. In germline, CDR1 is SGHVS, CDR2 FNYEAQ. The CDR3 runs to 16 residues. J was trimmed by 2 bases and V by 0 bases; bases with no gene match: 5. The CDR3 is CASSLAQGQHTDTQYF. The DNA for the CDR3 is TGTGCCAGCAGCTTAGCTCAGGGACAGCACACAGATACGCAGTATTTT.

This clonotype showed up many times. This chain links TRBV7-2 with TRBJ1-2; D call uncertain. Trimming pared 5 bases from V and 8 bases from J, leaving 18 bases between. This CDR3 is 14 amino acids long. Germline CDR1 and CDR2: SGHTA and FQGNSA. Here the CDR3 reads CASSTNGPPLGYTF. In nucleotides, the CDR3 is TGTGCCAGCAGCACCAACGGGCCTCCGTTGGGCTACACCTTC.

CDR3 bases: TGTGCCAGCAGTTTTAGTGTCAATGAGCAGTTCTTC. Residues: CASSFSVNEQFF. The chain joins TRBV12-3 or TRBV12-4 to TRBJ2-1, with unresolved D. V lost 3 bases to trimming and J lost 6 bases, with 6 bases between them. CDR3 length equals 12 residues.

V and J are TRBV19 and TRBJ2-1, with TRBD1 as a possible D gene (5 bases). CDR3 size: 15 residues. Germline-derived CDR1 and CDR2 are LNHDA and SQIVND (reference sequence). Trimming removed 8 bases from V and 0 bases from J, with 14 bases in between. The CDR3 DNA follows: TGTGCCAGTTGGGGCGCCTCCAGCTCCTACAATGAGCAGTTCTTC. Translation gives CASWGASSSYNEQFF.

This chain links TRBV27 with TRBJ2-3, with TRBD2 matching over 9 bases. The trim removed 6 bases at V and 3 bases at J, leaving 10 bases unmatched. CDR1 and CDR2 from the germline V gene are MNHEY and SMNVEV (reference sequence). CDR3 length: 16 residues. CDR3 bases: TGTGCCAGCAGCCTCGTAGCGGGAGAAGGTACAGATACGCAGTATTTT. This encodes CASSLVAGEGTDTQYF.

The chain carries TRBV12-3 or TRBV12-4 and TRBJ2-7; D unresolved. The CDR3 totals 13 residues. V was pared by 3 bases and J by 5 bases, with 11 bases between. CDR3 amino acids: CASSLQVNDEQYF. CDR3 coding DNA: TGTGCCAGCAGTTTGCAGGTTAACGACGAGCAGTACTTC.

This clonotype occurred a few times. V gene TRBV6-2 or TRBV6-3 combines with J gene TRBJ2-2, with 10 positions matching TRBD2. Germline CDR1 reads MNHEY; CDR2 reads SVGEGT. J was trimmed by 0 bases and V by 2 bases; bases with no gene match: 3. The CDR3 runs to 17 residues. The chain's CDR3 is CASSYLGLAPNTGELFF. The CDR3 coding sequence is TGTGCCAGCAGTTACCTGGGACTAGCGCCGAACACCGGGGAGCTGTTTTTT.

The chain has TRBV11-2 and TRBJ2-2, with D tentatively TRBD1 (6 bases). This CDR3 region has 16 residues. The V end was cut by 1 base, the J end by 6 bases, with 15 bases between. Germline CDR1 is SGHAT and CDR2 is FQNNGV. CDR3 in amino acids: CASSLATTGMAGELFF. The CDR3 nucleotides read TGTGCCAGCAGCTTAGCTACTACAGGGATGGCCGGGGAGCTGTTTTTT.

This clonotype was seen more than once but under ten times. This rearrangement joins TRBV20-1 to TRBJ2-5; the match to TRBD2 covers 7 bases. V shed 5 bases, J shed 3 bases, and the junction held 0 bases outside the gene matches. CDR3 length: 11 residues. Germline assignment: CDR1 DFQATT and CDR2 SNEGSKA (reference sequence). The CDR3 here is CSAAGEETQYF. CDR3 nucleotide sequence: TGCAGTGCTGCGGGAGAAGAGACCCAGTACTTC.

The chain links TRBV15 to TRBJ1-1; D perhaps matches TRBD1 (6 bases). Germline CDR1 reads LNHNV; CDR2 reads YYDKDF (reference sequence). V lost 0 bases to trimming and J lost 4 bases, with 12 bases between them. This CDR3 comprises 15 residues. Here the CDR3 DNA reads TGTGCCACCAGCAGAGATAGAGGGACACTCACTGAAGCTTTCTTT. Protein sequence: CATSRDRGTLTEAFF. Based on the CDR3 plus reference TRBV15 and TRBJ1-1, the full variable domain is DAMVIQNPRYQVTQFGKPVTLSCSQTLNHNVMYWYQQKSSQAPKLLFHYYDKDFNNEADTPDNFQSRRPNTSFCFLDIRSPGLGDTAMYLCATSRDRGTLTEAFFGQGTRLTVV.

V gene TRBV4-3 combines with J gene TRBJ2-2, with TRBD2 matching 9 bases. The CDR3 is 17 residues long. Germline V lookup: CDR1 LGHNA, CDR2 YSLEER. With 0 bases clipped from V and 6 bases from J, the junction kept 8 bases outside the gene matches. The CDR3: CASSQDEAGGPSGELFF. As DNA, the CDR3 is TGCGCCAGCAGCCAAGATGAGGCGGGAGGGCCCTCCGGGGAGCTGTTTTTT.

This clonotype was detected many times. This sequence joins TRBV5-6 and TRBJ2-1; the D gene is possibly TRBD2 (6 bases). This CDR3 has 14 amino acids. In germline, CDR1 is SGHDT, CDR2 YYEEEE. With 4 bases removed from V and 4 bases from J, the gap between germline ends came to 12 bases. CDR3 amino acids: CASSPPGGYNEQFF. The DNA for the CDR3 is TGTGCCAGCAGCCCGCCTGGGGGGTACAATGAGCAGTTCTTC.

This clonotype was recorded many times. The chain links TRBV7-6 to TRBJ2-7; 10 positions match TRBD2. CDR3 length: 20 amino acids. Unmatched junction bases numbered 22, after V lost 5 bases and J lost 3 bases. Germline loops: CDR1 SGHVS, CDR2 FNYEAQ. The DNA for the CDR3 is TGTGCCAGCAGCCCCGTCCTGGCTAGCGGGAGCTGGAACCTCTACTACGAGCAGTACGTC. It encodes CASSPVLASGSWNLYYEQYV.

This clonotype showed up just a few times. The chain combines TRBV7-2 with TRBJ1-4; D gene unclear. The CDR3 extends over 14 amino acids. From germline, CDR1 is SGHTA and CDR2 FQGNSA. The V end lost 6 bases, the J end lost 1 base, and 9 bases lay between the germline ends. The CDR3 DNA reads TGTGCCAGCAGAACCGGACTAACTAATGAAAAACTGTTTTTT. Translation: CASRTGLTNEKLFF.

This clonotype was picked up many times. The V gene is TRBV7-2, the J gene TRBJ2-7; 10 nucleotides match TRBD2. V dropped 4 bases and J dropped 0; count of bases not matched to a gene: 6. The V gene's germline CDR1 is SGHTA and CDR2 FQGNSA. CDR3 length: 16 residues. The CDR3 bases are TGTGCCAGCAGCTCACGGACTAGCGGAACCTCCTACGAGCAGTACGTC. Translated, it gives CASSSRTSGTSYEQYV.